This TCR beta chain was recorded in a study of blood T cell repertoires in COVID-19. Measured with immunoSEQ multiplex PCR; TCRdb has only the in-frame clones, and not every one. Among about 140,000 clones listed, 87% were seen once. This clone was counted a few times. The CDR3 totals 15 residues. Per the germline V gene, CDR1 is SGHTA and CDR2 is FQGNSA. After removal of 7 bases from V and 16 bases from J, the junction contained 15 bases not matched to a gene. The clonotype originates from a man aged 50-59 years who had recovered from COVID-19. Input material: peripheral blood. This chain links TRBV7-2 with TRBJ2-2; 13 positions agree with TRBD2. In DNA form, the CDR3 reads TGTGCCAGCACCCAAACGGGACTAGCGGGGACAAAGACGTTTTTT. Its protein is CASTQTGLAGTKTFF.